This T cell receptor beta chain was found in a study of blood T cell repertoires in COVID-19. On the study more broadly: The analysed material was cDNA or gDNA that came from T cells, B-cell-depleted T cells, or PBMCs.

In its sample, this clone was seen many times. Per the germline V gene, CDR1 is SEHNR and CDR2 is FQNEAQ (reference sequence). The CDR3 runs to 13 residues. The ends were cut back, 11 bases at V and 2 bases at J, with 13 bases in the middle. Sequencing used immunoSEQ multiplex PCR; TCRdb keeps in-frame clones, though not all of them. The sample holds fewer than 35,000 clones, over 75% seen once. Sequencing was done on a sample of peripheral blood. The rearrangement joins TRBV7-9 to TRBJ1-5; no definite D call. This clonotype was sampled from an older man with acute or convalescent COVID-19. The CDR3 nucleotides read TGTGCCGTGAGTATCTCTGGCAATCAGCCCCAGCATTTT. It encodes CAVSISGNQPQHF.